The present entry profiles one T cell receptor beta chain with its context. Its antigen is unidentified. Unique molecular identifiers featured in each of the TCR beta cDNA libraries. Starting from approximately 1 to 10 million T cells, the study yielded roughly 0.5 million cDNA molecules. TCRdb redid the calling of the PCR reads with MiXCR, one entry per CDR3 protein. This table has around 710,000 distinct CDR3 sequences, just over 45% appearing once. The source of the sample is a study of post-analysis software for immune sequencing data. In germline, CDR1 is SNHLY, CDR2 FYNNEI. CDR3 length equals 12 residues. General observations from the study: Those samples that were prepared in the same batch co-clustered strongly by F measure. Normalized Chao1 diversity was significantly reduced in patients versus controls. Relative to controls, patients had several TRBV segments at higher frequency, with TRBV5-6, TRBV5-1 and TRBV20-1 among these.

This TCR was recovered from a girl aged 5-17 years with multiple sclerosis. This chain uses TRBV2 with TRBJ1-1; D is uncertain. The sequencing input was blood. The CDR3 loop is CASTTNLTEAFF. The CDR3 DNA reads TGTGCTAGTACGACAAATCTAACTGAAGCTTTCTTT.